The rows below give T cell receptor beta chains drawn from one sample of a study of control samples from healthy donors and cancer patients. Data came from immunoSEQ multiplex PCR; TCRdb stores just in-frame clones and leaves some out. The sample holds approximately 92,000 clones; about 92% are singletons and the top ten take about 1.5%. The source material was blood. The receptors were sampled from a woman under 40 in good health. CDR3s include the opening cysteine and the closing phenylalanine or tryptophan. A D gene is named only where the DNA matches it firmly. Clone size is given for some rows only: seen once, a few or many times, or a class if the clone is expanded.

clone size: NA
CDR3 length: 16
V gene: TRBV6-5
J gene: TRBJ1-1
D gene: NA
CDR3 protein: CASSYSDKTANTEAFF
CDR3 DNA: TGTGCCAGCAGTTACTCGGATAAAACAGCGAACACTGAAGCTTTCTTT

clone size: NA
CDR3 length: 12
V gene: TRBV12-3/TRBV12-4
J gene: TRBJ1-5
D gene: NA
CDR3 protein: CASSPYYQPQHF
CDR3 DNA: TGTGCCAGCAGTCCCTATTACCAGCCCCAGCATTTT

clone size: NA
CDR3 length: 17
V gene: TRBV7-6
J gene: TRBJ2-5
D gene: TRBD2
CDR3 protein: CASSLGRAGGLRETQYF
CDR3 DNA: TGTGCCAGCAGCTTGGGGAGAGCGGGGGGGCTCCGAGAGACCCAGTACTTC

clone size: NA
CDR3 length: 15
V gene: TRBV15
J gene: TRBJ2-3
D gene: NA
CDR3 protein: CATSRETRGADTQYF
CDR3 DNA: TGTGCCACCAGCAGAGAAACCAGAGGGGCAGATACGCAGTATTTT

clone size: NA
CDR3 length: 15
V gene: TRBV5-1
J gene: TRBJ1-1
D gene: NA
CDR3 protein: CASSLGIAQGTEAFF
CDR3 DNA: TGCGCCAGCAGCTTGGGTATAGCCCAGGGAACTGAAGCTTTCTTT

clone size: NA
CDR3 length: 14
V gene: TRBV29-1
J gene: TRBJ2-7
D gene: TRBD2
CDR3 protein: CSVDAGTSGYEQYF
CDR3 DNA: TGCAGCGTTGATGCCGGGACTAGCGGCTACGAGCAGTACTTC

clone size: NA
CDR3 length: 16
V gene: TRBV9
J gene: TRBJ2-5
D gene: TRBD2
CDR3 protein: CASSSTPLAEQETQYF
CDR3 DNA: TGTGCCAGCAGCTCGACTCCCCTAGCGGAGCAAGAGACCCAGTACTTC

clone size: NA
CDR3 length: 17
V gene: TRBV18
J gene: TRBJ2-4
D gene: NA
CDR3 protein: CASSPPSLPLSGNIQYF
CDR3 DNA: TGTGCCAGCTCACCACCATCACTTCCCTTATCTGGAAACATTCAGTACTTC

clone size: NA
CDR3 length: 16
V gene: TRBV30
J gene: TRBJ1-6
D gene: NA
CDR3 protein: CAWNAIGGPYNSPLHF
CDR3 DNA: TGTGCCTGGAATGCAATCGGGGGTCCCTATAATTCACCCCTCCACTTT

clone size: NA
CDR3 length: 14
V gene: TRBV10-2
J gene: TRBJ1-1
D gene: NA
CDR3 protein: CASSGAGVNTEAFF
CDR3 DNA: TGCGCCAGCAGTGGGGCAGGAGTGAACACTGAAGCTTTCTTT

clone size: NA
CDR3 length: 15
V gene: TRBV7-8
J gene: TRBJ1-1
D gene: NA
CDR3 protein: CASSLVVQPNTEAFF
CDR3 DNA: TGTGCCAGCAGCTTAGTGGTACAGCCGAACACTGAAGCTTTCTTT

clone size: NA
CDR3 length: 16
V gene: TRBV28
J gene: TRBJ1-5
D gene: NA
CDR3 protein: CASSLYGSGSNQPQHF
CDR3 DNA: TGTGCCAGCAGTTTATACGGCAGCGGCTCCAATCAGCCCCAGCATTTT

clone size: NA
CDR3 length: 17
V gene: TRBV11-2
J gene: TRBJ1-2
D gene: NA
CDR3 protein: CASSLSGPRGGEDGYTF
CDR3 DNA: TGTGCCAGCAGCTTATCCGGCCCGCGCGGGGGGGAGGATGGCTACACCTTC

clone size: NA
CDR3 length: 19
V gene: TRBV5-1
J gene: TRBJ2-1
D gene: TRBD2
CDR3 protein: CASSLRPRGGASSYNEQFF
CDR3 DNA: TGCGCCAGCAGCTTGAGGCCTCGCGGGGGGGCAAGCTCCTACAATGAGCAGTTCTTC

clone size: NA
CDR3 length: 13
V gene: TRBV6-5
J gene: TRBJ1-2
D gene: NA
CDR3 protein: CASSFGGNYGYTF
CDR3 DNA: TGTGCCAGCAGTTTCGGGGGTAACTATGGCTACACCTTC

clone size: once
CDR3 length: 15
V gene: TRBV10-2
J gene: TRBJ2-2
D gene: NA
CDR3 protein: CASSVVTSSSGELFF
CDR3 DNA: TGCGCCAGCAGTGTTGTGACAAGTTCATCCGGGGAGCTGTTTTTT

clone size: NA
CDR3 length: 16
V gene: TRBV2
J gene: TRBJ1-3
D gene: NA
CDR3 protein: CASSPQGPHSGNTIYF
CDR3 DNA: TGTGCCAGCAGCCCACAGGGTCCACACTCTGGAAACACCATATATTTT

clone size: NA
CDR3 length: 12
V gene: TRBV7-9
J gene: TRBJ1-2
D gene: NA
CDR3 protein: CASSLVWEGYTF
CDR3 DNA: TGTGCCAGCAGCTTAGTCTGGGAAGGCTACACCTTC

clone size: NA
CDR3 length: 17
V gene: TRBV4-2
J gene: TRBJ2-3
D gene: NA
CDR3 protein: CASSQGISTADQDTQYF
CDR3 DNA: TGTGCCAGCAGCCAAGGGATTTCTACAGCGGATCAAGATACGCAGTATTTT

clone size: NA
CDR3 length: 16
V gene: TRBV15
J gene: TRBJ1-5
D gene: TRBD1
CDR3 protein: CATNRDREVSNQPQHF
CDR3 DNA: TGTGCCACCAATCGGGACAGAGAAGTTAGCAATCAGCCCCAGCATTTT

clone size: NA
CDR3 length: 17
V gene: TRBV4-1
J gene: TRBJ1-6
D gene: TRBD1
CDR3 protein: CASSQQFGQGRYSPLHF
CDR3 DNA: TGCGCCAGCAGCCAGCAATTCGGACAGGGAAGGTATTCACCCCTCCACTTT

clone size: NA
CDR3 length: 15
V gene: TRBV7-9
J gene: TRBJ1-1
D gene: NA
CDR3 protein: CASSFHSRADLEAFF
CDR3 DNA: TGTGCCAGCAGTTTCCATAGCCGGGCAGACCTTGAAGCTTTCTTT

clone size: NA
CDR3 length: 13
V gene: TRBV28
J gene: TRBJ1-2
D gene: NA
CDR3 protein: CASRSTGAHGYTF
CDR3 DNA: TGTGCCAGCAGGTCCACGGGGGCGCATGGCTACACCTTC

clone size: few
CDR3 length: 14
V gene: TRBV6-2/TRBV6-3
J gene: TRBJ2-3
D gene: TRBD2
CDR3 protein: CASSGTSETDTQYF
CDR3 DNA: TGTGCCAGCAGCGGGACTAGCGAGACAGATACGCAGTATTTT

clone size: NA
CDR3 length: 14
V gene: TRBV28
J gene: TRBJ1-5
D gene: NA
CDR3 protein: CASTEVRGNQPQHF
CDR3 DNA: TGTGCCAGCACCGAGGTCCGGGGCAATCAGCCCCAGCATTTT

clone size: NA
CDR3 length: 15
V gene: TRBV14
J gene: TRBJ1-1
D gene: NA
CDR3 protein: CASSPLGGADTEAFF
CDR3 DNA: TGTGCCAGCAGCCCATTGGGGGGGGCGGACACTGAAGCTTTCTTT

clone size: NA
CDR3 length: 14
V gene: TRBV3-1/TRBV3-2
J gene: TRBJ2-3
D gene: NA
CDR3 protein: CASSHPSSTDTQYF
CDR3 DNA: TGTGCCAGCAGCCACCCGAGTAGCACAGATACGCAGTATTTT

clone size: NA
CDR3 length: 16
V gene: TRBV5-1
J gene: TRBJ2-5
D gene: TRBD2
CDR3 protein: CASSKGTSGSQETQYF
CDR3 DNA: TGCGCCAGCAGCAAGGGGACTAGCGGGAGTCAAGAGACCCAGTACTTC

clone size: NA
CDR3 length: 16
V gene: TRBV24-1
J gene: TRBJ2-2
D gene: NA
CDR3 protein: CATSDLTGTNTGELFF
CDR3 DNA: TGTGCCACCAGTGATTTGACCGGCACGAACACCGGGGAGCTGTTTTTT

clone size: NA
CDR3 length: 14
V gene: TRBV3-1/TRBV3-2
J gene: TRBJ1-2
D gene: TRBD1
CDR3 protein: CASSPGGPSYGYTF
CDR3 DNA: TGTGCCAGCAGCCCAGGGGGGCCCTCCTATGGCTACACCTTC

clone size: NA
CDR3 length: 17
V gene: TRBV5-8
J gene: TRBJ1-4
D gene: NA
CDR3 protein: CASSGGATGSTNEKLFF
CDR3 DNA: TGTGCCAGCAGCGGGGGGGCTACAGGCTCGACTAATGAAAAACTGTTTTTT

clone size: NA
CDR3 length: 14
V gene: TRBV5-8
J gene: TRBJ1-2
D gene: TRBD1
CDR3 protein: CASITTWTGYGYTF
CDR3 DNA: TGTGCCAGCATCACAACCTGGACAGGCTATGGCTACACCTTC

clone size: NA
CDR3 length: 13
V gene: TRBV30
J gene: TRBJ1-2
D gene: TRBD1
CDR3 protein: CAWSTRGTYGYTF
CDR3 DNA: TGTGCCTGGAGTACCAGGGGGACCTATGGCTACACCTTC

clone size: NA
CDR3 length: 19
V gene: TRBV18
J gene: TRBJ1-1
D gene: TRBD1
CDR3 protein: CASSPLGQGSKRGNTEAFF
CDR3 DNA: TGTGCCAGCTCACCTTTAGGACAGGGATCAAAAAGGGGGAACACTGAAGCTTTCTTT

clone size: NA
CDR3 length: 14
V gene: TRBV6-5
J gene: TRBJ1-4
D gene: NA
CDR3 protein: CASRGGAANEKLFF
CDR3 DNA: TGTGCCAGCAGGGGAGGGGCGGCTAATGAAAAACTGTTTTTT

clone size: NA
CDR3 length: 11
V gene: TRBV7-8
J gene: TRBJ2-5
D gene: NA
CDR3 protein: CASSAQETQYF
CDR3 DNA: TGTGCCAGCAGCGCACAAGAGACCCAGTACTTC

clone size: NA
CDR3 length: 13
V gene: TRBV27
J gene: TRBJ1-4
D gene: TRBD1
CDR3 protein: CASRRQGGEKLFF
CDR3 DNA: TGTGCCAGCAGAAGACAGGGAGGGGAAAAACTGTTTTTT

clone size: NA
CDR3 length: 13
V gene: TRBV6-4
J gene: TRBJ2-3
D gene: NA
CDR3 protein: CASSDSMGNTQYF
CDR3 DNA: TGTGCCAGCAGTGACTCGATGGGAAATACGCAGTATTTT

clone size: NA
CDR3 length: 14
V gene: TRBV6-2/TRBV6-3
J gene: TRBJ1-2
D gene: TRBD1
CDR3 protein: CASSKRQGAGGYTF
CDR3 DNA: TGTGCCAGCAGTAAGCGGCAGGGGGCGGGAGGCTACACCTTC

clone size: NA
CDR3 length: 13
V gene: TRBV12-3/TRBV12-4
J gene: TRBJ2-2
D gene: TRBD2
CDR3 protein: CASSLLAGGELFF
CDR3 DNA: TGTGCCAGCAGTTTATTAGCGGGCGGGGAGCTGTTTTTT

clone size: NA
CDR3 length: 14
V gene: TRBV5-4
J gene: TRBJ2-7
D gene: NA
CDR3 protein: CASSLQGGDYEQYF
CDR3 DNA: TGTGCCAGCAGCTTGCAGGGGGGAGACTACGAGCAGTACTTC

clone size: NA
CDR3 length: 16
V gene: TRBV18
J gene: TRBJ1-6
D gene: NA
CDR3 protein: CASSPSSGVRRSPLHF
CDR3 DNA: TGTGCCAGCTCACCAAGTTCAGGGGTGCGGAGGTCACCCCTCCACTTT

clone size: NA
CDR3 length: 12
V gene: TRBV6-6
J gene: TRBJ2-7
D gene: NA
CDR3 protein: CASSYEVYEQYF
CDR3 DNA: TGTGCCAGCAGTTACGAGGTTTACGAGCAGTACTTC

clone size: NA
CDR3 length: 15
V gene: TRBV9
J gene: TRBJ2-1
D gene: NA
CDR3 protein: CASSVGTVAYNEQFF
CDR3 DNA: TGTGCCAGCAGCGTAGGCACCGTAGCCTACAATGAGCAGTTCTTC

clone size: once
CDR3 length: 15
V gene: TRBV5-1
J gene: TRBJ1-6
D gene: TRBD1
CDR3 protein: CASSPGQGAPSPLHF
CDR3 DNA: TGCGCCAGCAGCCCCGGACAGGGGGCCCCATCACCCCTCCACTTT

clone size: NA
CDR3 length: 15
V gene: TRBV10-3
J gene: TRBJ2-6
D gene: NA
CDR3 protein: CAISEASSGANVLTF
CDR3 DNA: TGTGCCATCAGTGAGGCGAGCTCTGGGGCCAACGTCCTGACTTTC

clone size: NA
CDR3 length: 18
V gene: TRBV19
J gene: TRBJ1-3
D gene: TRBD1
CDR3 protein: CASHPGQGVPISGNTIYF
CDR3 DNA: TGTGCCAGTCACCCGGGACAGGGAGTCCCTATCTCTGGAAACACCATATATTTT

clone size: NA
CDR3 length: 13
V gene: TRBV23-1
J gene: TRBJ1-5
D gene: NA
CDR3 protein: CASSRHSNQPQHF
CDR3 DNA: TGCGCCAGCAGTAGGCACAGCAATCAGCCCCAGCATTTT

clone size: NA
CDR3 length: 14
V gene: TRBV5-6
J gene: TRBJ1-1
D gene: TRBD1
CDR3 protein: CASSLGTGSTEAFF
CDR3 DNA: TGTGCCAGCAGCTTGGGGACAGGGAGCACTGAAGCTTTCTTT

clone size: NA
CDR3 length: 12
V gene: TRBV9
J gene: TRBJ2-1
D gene: NA
CDR3 protein: CASSPGMHEQFF
CDR3 DNA: TGTGCCAGCAGCCCGGGCATGCATGAGCAGTTCTTC

clone size: NA
CDR3 length: 15
V gene: TRBV5-6
J gene: TRBJ1-3
D gene: TRBD1
CDR3 protein: CASSLWDRSGNTIYF
CDR3 DNA: TGTGCCAGCAGCTTGTGGGACAGATCTGGAAACACCATATATTTT